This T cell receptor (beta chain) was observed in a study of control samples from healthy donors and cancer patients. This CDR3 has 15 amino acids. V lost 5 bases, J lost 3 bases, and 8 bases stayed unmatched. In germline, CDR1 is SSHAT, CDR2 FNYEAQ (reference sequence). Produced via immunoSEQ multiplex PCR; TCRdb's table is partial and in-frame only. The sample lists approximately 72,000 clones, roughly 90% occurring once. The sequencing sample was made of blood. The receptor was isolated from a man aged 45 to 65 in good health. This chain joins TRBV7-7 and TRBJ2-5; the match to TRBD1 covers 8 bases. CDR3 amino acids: CASSRTGSREETQYF. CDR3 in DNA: TGTGCCAGCAGCCGGACAGGGTCTCGCGAAGAGACCCAGTACTTC.